This T cell receptor (beta chain) is from a study of response to subunit inactivated influenza vaccine (dated by TCRdb to the late 2010s). Context from the whole study: The study used deep quantitative T cell receptor repertoire profiling to track responses to a trivalent subunit inactivated influenza vaccine. The paper's findings and limits, for the study overall: The authors proposed that each seasonal influenza vaccination may bring in only a limited number of new T cells.

Points on this clonotype: The antigen this receptor binds is unknown. No qualities accompany the bases; no much larger clone lies one base away.

Its CDR3 holds 14 amino acids, cysteine through phenylalanine. CDR3 DNA is the only sequence kept; it has 42 bases, read in frame from the first base. The V end loses 5 bases and the J end loses 6 bases, and a stretch of 13 bases separates them. Sequences ENHRY (CDR1) and SYGVKD (CDR2) are obtained from the germline V gene. To prepare the library, RT-PCR was applied. The sequencing machine was an Illumina HiSeq 2500. The public reads were quality trimmed at Q25 with fastp and then assembled into clones with MiXCR by TCRdb, keeping productive beta chains. Each CDR3 protein appears once, grouped with its most common genes and DNA. The sample table lists around 520,000 distinct CDR3 sequences, about 25% of them with a count of one. 1.5% to 2% of the sample belongs to the ten largest clones.

The chain was built from TRBV10-3 and TRBJ1-4, and possibly TRBD1, on 6 matching bases. This sequence was found in a man in his fifties or sixties who received an inactivated influenza vaccine. Donor details come from another sample of the same person, matched by shared clones. The sequencing here drew on CD4+ T cells sorted from PBMCs, taken more than 4 days after vaccination. The nucleotides read TGTGCCATCAGTAAGGGGGTTTCGGATGAAAAACTGTTTTTT. Translated, this gives CAISKGVSDEKLFF.